This TCR beta chain was profiled in a study of cytomegalovirus exposure and HLA in healthy donors. The PCR made use of 60 Vbeta and 13 Jbeta primers. Produced via immunoSEQ multiplex PCR; TCRdb's table is partial and in-frame only. The sample lists about 100,000 clones, approximately 80% occurring once. Trimming at V came to 6 bases and at J to 9 bases, leaving 16 bases not matched to a gene. Germline CDR1 SQVTM, CDR2 ANQGSEA. The CDR3 is 16 residues long. The sequenced material came from PBMCs. The origin of this receptor is a female donor in good health and CMV-seropositive. V gene TRBV29-1 combines with J gene TRBJ1-6, with 8 bases lining up with TRBD1. The DNA for the CDR3 is TGCAGCGTCCCGGACAGGGCCCGTCTGTGGGGTTCACCCCTCCACTTT. Encoded protein: CSVPDRARLWGSPLHF.